Each of the 16 T cell receptor beta chains below was sequenced from the same sample in a study of blood T cell repertoires in COVID-19. Data came from immunoSEQ multiplex PCR; TCRdb stores just in-frame clones and leaves some out. The sample carries 200,000 to 250,000 clones, less than 85% recorded once. What was sequenced was peripheral blood. Receptors were obtained from a woman aged 80 or over with acute or convalescent COVID-19.

This clone was found a few times. The V call is TRBV10-3, the J call TRBJ1-6; 8 positions agree with TRBD1. The J segment lost 5 bases and the V segment lost 6 bases, leaving 3 bases of the junction unmatched. This CDR3 is built from 14 residues. Germline V CDR1 and CDR2: ENHRY, SYGVKD. CDR3 sequence: CAISLTGDNSPLHF. The DNA for the CDR3 is TGTGCCATCAGCTTGACAGGGGATAATTCACCCCTCCACTTT.

This clone was seen a single time. V is TRBV19 and J is TRBJ2-7; D uncertain. The V end was cut by 5 bases, the J end by 5 bases, with 13 bases between. CDR3 size: 13 residues. Germline CDR1 LNHDA, CDR2 SQIVND (reference sequence). CDR3: CASSPRYPHEQYF. The CDR3 DNA sequence: TGTGCCAGTAGTCCCAGGTATCCCCACGAGCAGTACTTC.

The chain recombines TRBV19 with TRBJ1-2; no reliable D call. The V gene's germline CDR1 is LNHDA and CDR2 SQIVND (reference sequence). V was shortened by 3 bases and J by 0 bases, with 11 bases between the two germline ends. The CDR3 is 15 residues long. The CDR3 DNA follows: TGTGCCAGTAGTATTCTGGGCGAAGCTAACTATGGCTACACCTTC. It specifies CASSILGEANYGYTF.

The chain combines TRBV5-4 with TRBJ1-2; D not resolved. The germline V gene encodes CDR1 SGHNT and CDR2 YYREEE (reference sequence). V was cut by 0 bases and J by 7 bases, with 13 bases left in between. There are 14 residues in the CDR3. CDR3 residues: CASSLVPSVSGYTF. The CDR3 DNA sequence: TGTGCCAGCAGCTTGGTTCCGAGCGTGAGTGGCTACACCTTC.

The rearrangement joins TRBV4-2 to TRBJ1-3, with unresolved D. Trimming took 4 bases from V and 4 from J, leaving 11 bases between them. CDR3 size: 14 residues. Germline V gene lookup returns CDR1 LGHNA and CDR2 YNFKEQ. The CDR3: CASSPLTQGNTIYF. Written as DNA, the CDR3 is TGTGCCAGCAGCCCGCTTACTCAAGGAAACACCATATATTTT.

V is TRBV19 and J is TRBJ1-2; D unresolved. The CDR3 totals 14 residues. The germline V gene has CDR1 LNHDA and CDR2 SQIVND (reference sequence). Between the trimmed V and J ends, which lost 6 bases and 0 bases, there was a span of 11 bases. Written as DNA, the CDR3 is TGTGCCAGTAGACGCTCGGCGGCTAACTATGGCTACACCTTC. Its protein is CASRRSAANYGYTF.

The chain carries TRBV3-1 (or the pseudogene TRBV3-2) and TRBJ2-1; 11 nucleotides line up with TRBD2. The CDR3 totals 18 residues. The junction had 13 bases not matched to a gene; V was cut back by 1 base and J by 8 bases. CDR1 and CDR2 from the germline V gene are LGHDT and YNNKEL (reference sequence). The CDR3 reads CASSQGLVSGGARDEQFF. The CDR3 bases are TGTGCCAGCAGCCAAGGCCTAGTTAGCGGGGGGGCTCGAGATGAGCAGTTCTTC.

J is TRBJ1-4 and V is TRBV5-6; tentative D call: TRBD1 (5 bases). The CDR3 spans 15 residues. Trimming stripped 4 bases from V and 2 bases from J, with 12 bases between. Germline V CDR1 and CDR2: SGHDT, YYEEEE. The CDR3 region is CASSRRGITNEKLFF. CDR3 bases: TGTGCCAGCAGCCGGAGGGGAATTACTAATGAAAAACTGTTTTTT.

The J gene is TRBJ2-5, the V gene TRBV6-2 or TRBV6-3; TRBD1 matches 8 bases. CDR3 size: 13 residues. The trim removed 5 bases at V and 3 bases at J, leaving 2 bases unmatched. Germline V lookup: CDR1 MNHEY, CDR2 SVGEGT. The CDR3 protein is CASSGQGKETQYF. The CDR3 nucleotides are TGTGCCAGCAGTGGACAGGGAAAAGAGACCCAGTACTTC.

This clone was picked up one time. The gene calls are TRBV4-2 and TRBJ1-2, with D maybe TRBD1 (6 bases). V was pared by 1 base and J by 1 base, with 13 bases between. The CDR3 totals 16 residues. CDR1 and CDR2 (germline): LGHNA, YNFKEQ. The CDR3 region is CASSQADQGNNYGYTF. DNA for the CDR3: TGTGCCAGCAGCCAAGCTGACCAGGGGAATAACTATGGCTACACCTTC.

This chain joins TRBV9 and TRBJ2-1; 7 bases fit TRBD2. Germline V CDR1 and CDR2: SGDLS, YYNGEE. V lost 3 bases and J lost 9; bases outside the gene matches: 9. The CDR3 runs 14 residues. The CDR3: CASSASGIFGEQFF. Here the CDR3 DNA reads TGTGCCAGCAGCGCTAGCGGAATCTTCGGTGAGCAGTTCTTC.

The genes are TRBV15 and TRBJ1-6, with D perhaps TRBD1 (6 bases). From germline, CDR1 is LNHNV and CDR2 YYDKDF (reference sequence). CDR3 length: 14 residues. V shed 5 bases and J shed 10 bases, with 15 bases lying between them. CDR3 DNA sequence: TGTGCCACCAGCCTTCGGGGGGCTTCGTCACCCCTCCACTTT. Its protein is CATSLRGASSPLHF.

The DNA for the CDR3 is TGTGCCAGCAGCTTTGACAGGGGCGCGGATCAGCCCCAGCATTTT. This encodes CASSFDRGADQPQHF. V gene TRBV7-2 combines with J gene TRBJ1-5; 8 bases line up with TRBD1. The J segment lost 5 bases and the V segment lost 3 bases, leaving 6 bases of the junction unmatched. Germline CDR1 reads SGHTA; CDR2 reads FQGNSA. CDR3 length: 15 residues. The variable domain in full, with the rest retrieved from reference TRBV7-2 and TRBJ1-5, is GAGVSQSPSNKVTEKGKDVELRCDPISGHTALYWYRQSLGQGLEFLIYFQGNSAPDKSGLPSDRFSAERTGGSVSTLTIQRTQQEDSAVYLCASSFDRGADQPQHFGDGTRLSIL.

This clone has only one observation. The chain links TRBV28 to TRBJ2-7; D is possibly TRBD1 (8 bases). The V end lost 4 bases, the J end lost 4 bases, and 14 bases lay between the germline ends. This CDR3 is built from 14 residues. Germline V gene sequence: CDR1 MDHEN, CDR2 SYDVKM. The CDR3 sequence: CASSWDRTSYEQYF. The CDR3 DNA follows: TGTGCCAGCAGTTGGGACAGGACTAGTTACGAGCAGTACTTC.

On this clone itself: Other DNA variants within this sample encode the same CDR3. In nucleotides, the CDR3 is TGTGCCAGCAGTTTCAGGGAGCAGTACTTC. It codes for CASSFREQYF. V gene TRBV28 combines with J gene TRBJ2-7; D remains unclear. Germline V lookup: CDR1 MDHEN, CDR2 SYDVKM. V was shortened by 3 bases and J by 7 bases, with 4 bases between the two germline ends. This CDR3 is 10 amino acids long.

The chain is built from TRBV5-1 and TRBJ2-2; D is undetermined. This CDR3 is built from 14 residues. Per germline, CDR1 SGHRS and CDR2 YFSETQ. V was trimmed by 0 bases and J by 5 bases, leaving 8 bases between them. CDR3: CASSLGHSTGELFF. CDR3 coding DNA: TGCGCCAGCAGCTTGGGACATTCAACCGGGGAGCTGTTTTTT. The full variable domain, with the rest looked up from reference TRBV5-1 and TRBJ2-2, is KAGVTQTPRYLIKTRGQQVTLSCSPISGHRSVSWYQQTPGQGLQFLFEYFSETQRNKGNFPGRFSGRQFSNSRSEMNVSTLELGDSALYLCASSLGHSTGELFFGEGSRLTVL.